The 25 T cell receptor beta chains presented below share a single source sample, sequenced in a study of radiation and T cells in renal cell carcinoma. The time point: baseline pretreatment blood. Treatment described: 15 Gy SBRT to primary tumor, nephrectomy 4 weeks later. Libraries were prepared by immunoSEQ multiplex PCR; TCRdb keeps only in-frame clonotypes and omits some of them. This table holds 140,000 to 150,000 clones, roughly 90% found once. Sequences were derived from blood, sampled from a patient whose treatment included radiotherapy and nephrectomy. These receptors were collected from a woman in her 70s with renal cell carcinoma.

The table lists this clone with a count of one. The gene calls are TRBV5-8 and TRBJ2-7, with D possibly TRBD1 on 6 matching bases. Trimming stripped 5 bases from V and 3 bases from J, with 12 bases between. The CDR3 has 13 residues. CDR1 and CDR2 from the germline V gene are SGHTS and YDEGEE. CDR3 DNA sequence: TGTGCCAGCAGAGGGCAAGGGGGCTACGAGCAGTACTTC. Translating gives CASRGQGGYEQYF.

For this clone: An end of the junction does not agree with germline; a read error may underlie this. Other DNA sequences within the sample encode an identical CDR3. The chain is built from TRBV5-1 and TRBJ2-2; 8 positions match TRBD1. This CDR3 is built from 15 residues. The germline V gene encodes CDR1 SGHRS and CDR2 YFSETQ. DNA for the CDR3: TGCGCTAGCAGCAGGGGACAGGTGAACACCGGGGAGCTGTTTTTT. This encodes CASSRGQVNTGELFF.

The genes are TRBV9 and TRBJ2-3; 10 bases match TRBD2. With V trimmed by 6 bases and J by 2 bases, 9 bases remained unmatched. Germline assignment: CDR1 SGDLS and CDR2 YYNGEE. This CDR3 is built from 16 residues. The CDR3 region is CASTRTTSGATDTQYF. CDR3 nucleotides: TGTGCCAGCACTCGTACTACTAGCGGGGCCACAGATACGCAGTATTTT.

The chain joins TRBV27 to TRBJ2-7, with D tentatively TRBD1 or TRBD2 (5 bases each). CDR1 and CDR2 (germline): MNHEY, SMNVEV (reference sequence). The CDR3 is 12 amino acids. Deletions cut 6 bases from V and 3 bases from J, with 9 bases between. The CDR3 bases are TGTGCCAGCAGGGGGACCTTCTACGAGCAGTACTTC. Translation: CASRGTFYEQYF.

In the case of this clone: This sample also contains other DNA sequences that code for the same CDR3. The V call is TRBV7-9, the J call TRBJ2-7; D is unclear. Trimming pared 0 bases from V and 1 base from J, leaving 7 bases between. Germline V gene data show CDR1 as SEHNR and CDR2 as FQNEAQ (reference sequence). The CDR3 totals 14 residues. The CDR3 DNA reads TGTGCCAGCAGCTTAGCAGGGCAGTCCTACGAGCAGTACTTC. It specifies CASSLAGQSYEQYF. The whole variable domain, remainder taken from reference TRBV7-9 and TRBJ2-7, is DTGVSQNPRHKITKRGQNVTFRCDPISEHNRLYWYRQTLGQGPEFLTYFQNEAQLEKSRLLSDRFSAERPKGSFSTLEIQRTEQGDSAMYLCASSLAGQSYEQYFGPGTRLTVT.

V gene TRBV30 combines with J gene TRBJ2-7, with D unclear. The CDR3 loop spans 14 amino acids. Trimming took 0 bases from V and 3 from J, leaving 12 bases between them. Germline V CDR1 and CDR2: GTSNPN, SVGIG (reference sequence). The CDR3: CAWSVARVGYEQYF. In nucleotides, the CDR3 is TGTGCCTGGAGTGTAGCTAGGGTGGGCTACGAGCAGTACTTC.

The chain is built from TRBV18 and TRBJ1-1; 9 bases are a match to TRBD1. The J segment lost 4 bases and the V segment lost 6 bases, leaving 6 bases of the junction unmatched. Germline CDR1 and CDR2: KGHSH and LQKENI. This CDR3 is built from 14 residues. CDR3 DNA: TGTGCCAGCTCTTCGACGACAGGGGGCACTGAAGCTTTCTTT. It specifies CASSSTTGGTEAFF.

Concerning this clone: One end of the junction fails to match germline, which may point to a read error. V is TRBV6-1 and J is TRBJ1-2; TRBD1 matches 8 bases. The CDR3 loop spans 13 amino acids. Germline lookup yields CDR1 MNHNS and CDR2 SASEGT. CDR3 nucleotide sequence: TGTGCCAGCAGTGAGACAGGGGATCGGCCCTTCCTCTTC. It translates to CASSETGDRPFLF.

This clone appeared a single time. The rearrangement links TRBV5-8 to TRBJ2-2, with 9 bases lining up with TRBD1. CDR1 is SGHTS, CDR2 YDEGEE, per germline. The trim removed 5 bases at V and 6 bases at J, leaving 8 bases unmatched. This CDR3 comprises 15 residues. The CDR3 DNA sequence: TGTGCCAGCAGTCTTCGGACAGGGGTTGCCGGGGAGCTGTTTTTT. Protein sequence: CASSLRTGVAGELFF.

The chain has TRBV5-6 and TRBJ2-5, with TRBD1 identical over 9 bases. This CDR3 spans 15 amino acids. The ends lost 5 bases at V and 2 bases at J; junction bases unmatched: 7. Germline V gives CDR1 SGHDT, CDR2 YYEEEE. The CDR3 nucleotides are TGTGCCAGCAGTTCTGCCGGGACAGGGCAAGAGACCCAGTACTTC. It codes for CASSSAGTGQETQYF.

The V gene is TRBV11-3, the J gene TRBJ2-1; 7 bases are a match to TRBD1. Germline V lookup: CDR1 SGHNT, CDR2 YENEEA. The J segment lost 8 bases and the V segment lost 5 bases, leaving 6 bases of the junction unmatched. This CDR3 is 13 amino acids long. This chain's CDR3 is CASSPGTVDEQFF. In nucleotides, the CDR3 is TGTGCCAGCAGCCCCGGGACAGTCGATGAGCAGTTCTTC.

This clone appeared a few times. V gene TRBV7-9 combines with J gene TRBJ1-1, with TRBD1 identical over 8 bases. The CDR3 covers 16 residues. J gave up 1 base and V 1 base, and 5 bases lay outside the gene matches. The germline V gene has CDR1 SEHNR and CDR2 FQNEAQ (reference sequence). The CDR3 coding sequence is TGTGCCAGCAGCTTAGGACAGGGGATACCGAACACTGAAGCTTTCTTT. Translation gives CASSLGQGIPNTEAFF. Complete variable domain (other parts from reference TRBV7-9 and TRBJ1-1): DTGVSQNPRHKITKRGQNVTFRCDPISEHNRLYWYRQTLGQGPEFLTYFQNEAQLEKSRLLSDRFSAERPKGSFSTLEIQRTEQGDSAMYLCASSLGQGIPNTEAFFGQGTRLTVV.

This clone has just one count. This sequence joins TRBV9 and TRBJ2-5; possible D gene TRBD1, 5 bases. The CDR3 has 14 amino acids. The germline gives CDR1 SGDLS, CDR2 YYNGEE. V lost 4 bases and J 5 bases, leaving 15 bases between the germline ends. CDR3 sequence reads: CASSPSGAYETQYF. The DNA for the CDR3 is TGTGCCAGCAGCCCCAGTGGGGCATATGAGACCCAGTACTTC. The entire variable domain, with the rest obtained from reference TRBV9 and TRBJ2-5, is as follows: DSGVTQTPKHLITATGQRVTLRCSPRSGDLSVYWYQQSLDQGLQFLIQYYNGEERAKGNILERFSAQQFPDLHSELNLSSLELGDSALYFCASSPSGAYETQYFGPGTRLLVL.

The V gene is TRBV6-1, the J gene TRBJ2-4; D is perhaps TRBD2 (6 bases). V was clipped by 6 bases and J by 0 bases, with 12 bases between them. The CDR3 runs 15 residues. The germline CDR1 and CDR2 sequences are MNHNS and SASEGT. This CDR3 is CASRGDWRAKNIQYF. DNA of the CDR3: TGTGCCAGCAGGGGGGACTGGCGAGCCAAAAACATTCAGTACTTC.

The V call is TRBV19, the J call TRBJ2-7, with TRBD1 matching over 7 bases. Germline V CDR1 and CDR2: LNHDA, SQIVND (reference sequence). The CDR3 is 14 residues long. Unmatched junction bases numbered 8, after V lost 6 bases and J lost 3 bases. This CDR3 is CASSQLQGVYEQYF. CDR3 nucleotides: TGTGCCAGTAGCCAGCTCCAGGGGGTCTACGAGCAGTACTTC.

V gene TRBV28 combines with J gene TRBJ1-3, with D uncertain. V dropped 3 bases and J dropped 4 bases, with 7 bases sitting between them. Germline CDR1 MDHEN, CDR2 SYDVKM. This CDR3 is built from 13 residues. Here the CDR3 DNA reads TGTGCCAGCAGTTTCTTGTCCGGAAACACCATATATTTT. Its translation is CASSFLSGNTIYF.

The chain links TRBV19 to TRBJ1-3, with D unclear. Germline V gene sequence: CDR1 LNHDA, CDR2 SQIVND (reference sequence). V lost 1 base, J lost 4 bases, and 17 bases lay in between. The CDR3 sequence is 17 residues long. The CDR3 loop reads CASSIVPNPSWGNTIYF. The CDR3 nucleotides are TGTGCCAGTAGTATAGTCCCAAACCCTTCCTGGGGAAACACCATATATTTT.

V is TRBV28 and J is TRBJ2-3; TRBD2 aligns across 9 bases. The germline gives CDR1 MDHEN, CDR2 SYDVKM. There are 15 residues in the CDR3. The V gene end was trimmed by 6 bases and the J gene end by 0 bases; junction bases not matched to a gene: 4. The CDR3 region has the DNA TGTGCCAGCAGATTAGCGGGGGCTAGCACAGATACGCAGTATTTT. This codes for CASRLAGASTDTQYF.

The chain carries TRBV4-3 and TRBJ1-1; D remains unclear. The CDR3 loop spans 14 amino acids. Trimming stripped 0 bases from V and 5 bases from J, with 10 bases between. Germline CDR1 and CDR2: LGHNA and YSLEER. The CDR3 region is CASSQDRKGTEAFF. The CDR3 nucleotides are TGCGCCAGCAGCCAAGATAGGAAGGGTACTGAAGCTTTCTTT.

J is TRBJ2-3 and V is TRBV5-1; possible D gene TRBD1, 6 bases. Germline V gene lookup returns CDR1 SGHRS and CDR2 YFSETQ. Trimming removed 0 bases at V and 2 bases at J, with 10 bases between. This CDR3 region has 15 residues. The CDR3 DNA reads as TGCGCCAGCAGCTTGGGGGGACACCCCACAGATACGCAGTATTTT. This codes for CASSLGGHPTDTQYF.

As for this clone: Other DNA sequences from this sample encode an identical CDR3 as well. This chain uses TRBV10-3 with TRBJ1-5; D not resolved. CDR3 length: 13 residues. V lost 5 bases and J lost 4, with 9 bases in between. Germline V gives CDR1 ENHRY, CDR2 SYGVKD. The CDR3 sequence is CAISPVGNQPQHF. The CDR3, as DNA: TGTGCCATCAGTCCTGTGGGGAATCAGCCCCAGCATTTT.

This chain links TRBV19 with TRBJ1-5; TRBD1 matches at 7 bases. Germline lookup yields CDR1 LNHDA and CDR2 SQIVND (reference sequence). J was trimmed by 4 bases and V by 10 bases; bases with no gene match: 4. CDR3 size: 12 residues. The CDR3 region is CATSQGNQPQHF. The CDR3 nucleotides read TGTGCCACCTCACAGGGGAATCAGCCCCAGCATTTT.

This chain links TRBV7-2 with TRBJ2-3; 7 bases are shared with TRBD1. The CDR3 sequence is 16 residues long. After removal of 1 base from V and 5 bases from J, the junction contained 9 bases not matched to a gene. CDR1 and CDR2 (germline): SGHTA, FQGNSA. The CDR3 reads CASSLVGTGAVDTQYF. CDR3 in DNA: TGTGCCAGCAGCTTAGTAGGTACAGGGGCGGTAGATACGCAGTATTTT.

V and J are TRBV4-2 and TRBJ1-2, with D possibly being TRBD1 (6 bases). CDR1 is LGHNA and CDR2 is YNFKEQ in the germline V gene. The CDR3 covers 16 residues. Trimming left V 0 bases short and J 8 bases short, with 19 bases between. The CDR3 is CASSQDRGHPRGGYTF. CDR3 nucleotides: TGTGCCAGCAGCCAAGATCGGGGACACCCTCGGGGCGGCTACACCTTC.

The chain links TRBV14 to TRBJ1-1, with D unresolved. Trimming left V 4 bases short and J 10 bases short, with 19 bases between. Per germline, CDR1 SGHDN and CDR2 FVKESK. This CDR3 comprises 14 residues. CDR3 in DNA: TGTGCCAGCAGCCCGTTATGGCCCGGGCTCATAGCTTTCTTT. This sequence encodes CASSPLWPGLIAFF.